This T cell receptor (beta chain) comes out of a study of blood T cell repertoires in COVID-19. Whole-study context: COVID-19 samples from acute and convalescent phases originated in the United States, Italy and Spain. The cDNA or gDNA used as material had been derived from T cells, B-cell-depleted T cells, or PBMCs.

Original methodology: Reference gene primer amplification yielded estimated nucleated cell counts. Using immunoSEQ multiplex PCR, the repertoire was profiled, and TCRdb retains in-frame clones only, with some absent. V, J and clone size are those of that table, while D and trimming were read from the DNA. The sample includes around 130,000 clones, 70% to 80% seen only once; the top ten take 10% to 12%. The V end lost 3 bases, the J end lost 7 bases, and 10 bases lay between the germline ends. CDR1 and CDR2 from the germline V gene are WSHSY and SAAADI. This CDR3 comprises 13 residues. The origin of this receptor is a human donor in a cohort sampled during active COVID-19. Sequencing was done on a sample of peripheral blood. The V gene is TRBV10-2, the J gene TRBJ2-1, with D unresolved. The CDR3 sequence: CASSDPTSNEQFF. The DNA for the CDR3 is TGCGCCAGCAGTGACCCGACTTCTAATGAGCAGTTCTTC.